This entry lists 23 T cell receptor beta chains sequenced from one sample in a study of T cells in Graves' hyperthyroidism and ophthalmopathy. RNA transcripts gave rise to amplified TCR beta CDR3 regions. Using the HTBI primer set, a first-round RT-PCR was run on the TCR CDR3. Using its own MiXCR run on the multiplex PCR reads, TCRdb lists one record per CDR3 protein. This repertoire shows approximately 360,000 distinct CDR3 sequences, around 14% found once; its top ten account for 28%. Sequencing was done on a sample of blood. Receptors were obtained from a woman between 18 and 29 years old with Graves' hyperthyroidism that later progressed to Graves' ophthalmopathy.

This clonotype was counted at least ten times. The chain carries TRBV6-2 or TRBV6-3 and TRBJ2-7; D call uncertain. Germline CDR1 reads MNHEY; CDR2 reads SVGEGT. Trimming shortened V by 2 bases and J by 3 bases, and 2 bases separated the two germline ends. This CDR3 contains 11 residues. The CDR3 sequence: CASSYIYEQYF. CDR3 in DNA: TGTGCCAGCAGTTACATCTACGAGCAGTACTTC.

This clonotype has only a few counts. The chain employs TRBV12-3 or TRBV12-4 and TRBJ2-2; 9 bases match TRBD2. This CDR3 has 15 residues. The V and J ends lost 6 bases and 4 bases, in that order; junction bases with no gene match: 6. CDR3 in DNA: TGTGCCAGCAGCTCCAGCGGGAGGACCACCGGGGAGCTGTTTTTT. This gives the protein CASSSSGRTTGELFF.

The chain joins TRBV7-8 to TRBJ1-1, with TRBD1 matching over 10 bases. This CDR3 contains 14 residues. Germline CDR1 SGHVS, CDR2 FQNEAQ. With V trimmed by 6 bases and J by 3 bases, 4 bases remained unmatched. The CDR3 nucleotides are TGTGCCAGCAGAATCGGGACAGGGGACACTGAAGCTTTCTTT. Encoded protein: CASRIGTGDTEAFF.

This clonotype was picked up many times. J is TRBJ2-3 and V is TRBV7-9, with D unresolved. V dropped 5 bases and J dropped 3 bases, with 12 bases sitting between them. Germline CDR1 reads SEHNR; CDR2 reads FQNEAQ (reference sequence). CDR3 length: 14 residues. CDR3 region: CASSPPQITDTQYF. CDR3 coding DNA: TGTGCCAGCAGCCCACCACAGATAACAGATACGCAGTATTTT.

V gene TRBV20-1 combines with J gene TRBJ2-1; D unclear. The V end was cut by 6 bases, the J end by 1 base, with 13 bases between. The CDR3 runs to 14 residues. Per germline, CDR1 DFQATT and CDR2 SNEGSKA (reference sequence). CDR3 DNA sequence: TGCAGTGCCGGTATAGATGGTTCCTACAATGAGCAGTTCTTC. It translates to CSAGIDGSYNEQFF.

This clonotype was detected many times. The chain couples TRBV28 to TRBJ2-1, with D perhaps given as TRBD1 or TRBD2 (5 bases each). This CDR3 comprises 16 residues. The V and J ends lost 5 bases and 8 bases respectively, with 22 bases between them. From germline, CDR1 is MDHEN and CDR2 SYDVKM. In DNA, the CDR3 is TGTGCCAGCAGTCCACTGGGGACCACGGGATTAGATGAGCAGTTCTTC. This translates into CASSPLGTTGLDEQFF.

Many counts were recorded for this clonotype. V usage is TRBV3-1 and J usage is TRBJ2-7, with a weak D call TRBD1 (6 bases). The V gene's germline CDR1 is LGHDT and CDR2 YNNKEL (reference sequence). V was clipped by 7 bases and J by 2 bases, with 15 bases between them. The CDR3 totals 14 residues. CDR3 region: CASTEGVGAYEQYF. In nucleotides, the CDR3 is TGTGCCAGCACCGAGGGGGTCGGGGCCTACGAGCAGTACTTC.

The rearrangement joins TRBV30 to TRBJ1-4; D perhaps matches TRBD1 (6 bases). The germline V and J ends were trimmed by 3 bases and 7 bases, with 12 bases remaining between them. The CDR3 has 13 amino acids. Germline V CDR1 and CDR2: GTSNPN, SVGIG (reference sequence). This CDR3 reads CAWRRQESEKLFF. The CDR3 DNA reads TGTGCCTGGAGACGACAGGAGAGTGAAAAACTGTTTTTT.

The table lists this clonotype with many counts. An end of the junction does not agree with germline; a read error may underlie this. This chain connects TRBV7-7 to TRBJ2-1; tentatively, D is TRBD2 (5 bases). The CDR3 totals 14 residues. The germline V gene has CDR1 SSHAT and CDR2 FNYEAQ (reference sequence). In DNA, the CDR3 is TGTGCTAGCAGCTCCTGGACCCGCGGGAATGAGCAGTTCTTC. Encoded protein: CASSSWTRGNEQFF.

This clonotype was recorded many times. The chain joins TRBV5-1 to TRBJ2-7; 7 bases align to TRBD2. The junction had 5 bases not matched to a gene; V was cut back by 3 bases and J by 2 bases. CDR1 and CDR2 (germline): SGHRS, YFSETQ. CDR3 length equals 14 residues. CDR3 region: CASSSTSLTYEQYF. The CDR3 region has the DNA TGCGCCAGCAGCTCGACTAGCCTTACCTACGAGCAGTACTTC.

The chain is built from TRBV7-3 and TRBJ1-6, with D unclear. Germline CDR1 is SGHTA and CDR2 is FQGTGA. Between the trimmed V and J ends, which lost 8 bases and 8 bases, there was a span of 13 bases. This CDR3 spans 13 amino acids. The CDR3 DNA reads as TGTGCCAGCTCCGCTGGCGGTTATTCACCCCTCCACTTT. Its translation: CASSAGGYSPLHF.

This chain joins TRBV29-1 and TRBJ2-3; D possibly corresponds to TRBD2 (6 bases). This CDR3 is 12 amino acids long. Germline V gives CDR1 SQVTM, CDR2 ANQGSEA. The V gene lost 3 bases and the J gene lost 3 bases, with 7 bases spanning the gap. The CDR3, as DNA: TGCAGCGTTGAGGGGGGTACAGATACGCAGTATTTT. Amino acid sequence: CSVEGGTDTQYF.

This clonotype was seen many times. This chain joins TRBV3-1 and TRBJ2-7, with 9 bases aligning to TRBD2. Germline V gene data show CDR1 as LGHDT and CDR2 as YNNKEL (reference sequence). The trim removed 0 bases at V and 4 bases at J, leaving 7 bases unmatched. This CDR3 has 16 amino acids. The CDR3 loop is CASSQDLSGRGYEQYF. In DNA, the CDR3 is TGTGCCAGCAGCCAAGATCTTAGCGGGAGAGGGTACGAGCAGTACTTC.

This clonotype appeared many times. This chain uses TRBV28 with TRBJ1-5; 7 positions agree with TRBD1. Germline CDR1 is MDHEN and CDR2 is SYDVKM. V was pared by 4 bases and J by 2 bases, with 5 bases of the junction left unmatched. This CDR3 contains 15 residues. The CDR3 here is CASSSQGGGNQPQHF. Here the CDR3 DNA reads TGTGCCAGCAGTTCCCAGGGGGGAGGCAATCAGCCCCAGCATTTT.

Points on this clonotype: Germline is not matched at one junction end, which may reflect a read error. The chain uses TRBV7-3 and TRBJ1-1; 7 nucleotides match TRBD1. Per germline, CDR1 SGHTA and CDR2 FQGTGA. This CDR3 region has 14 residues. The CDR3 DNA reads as TGTGCCAGCAGCTTAGGGGGACAGAACACTGAAGCTTCCTTT. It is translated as CASSLGGQNTEASF.

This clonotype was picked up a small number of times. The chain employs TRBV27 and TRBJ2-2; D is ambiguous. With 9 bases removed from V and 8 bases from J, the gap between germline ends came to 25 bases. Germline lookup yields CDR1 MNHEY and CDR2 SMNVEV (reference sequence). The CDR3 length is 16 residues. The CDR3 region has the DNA TGTGCCAGTTCCTATACCGGCGCTCTTCTTATGGGGGAGCTGTTTTTT. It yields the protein CASSYTGALLMGELFF.

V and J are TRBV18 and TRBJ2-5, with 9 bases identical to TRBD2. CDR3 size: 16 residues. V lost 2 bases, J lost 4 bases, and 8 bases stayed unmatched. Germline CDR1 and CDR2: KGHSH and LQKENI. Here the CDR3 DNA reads TGTGCCAGCTCACCAAGGAATAGCGGGAGCGGAGAGACCCAGTACTTC. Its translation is CASSPRNSGSGETQYF.

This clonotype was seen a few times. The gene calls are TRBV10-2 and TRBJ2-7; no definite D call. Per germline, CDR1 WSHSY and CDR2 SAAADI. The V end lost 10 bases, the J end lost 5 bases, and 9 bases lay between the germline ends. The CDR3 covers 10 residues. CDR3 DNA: TGCGCCACCGCGACGAACGAGCAGTACTTC. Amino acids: CATATNEQYF.

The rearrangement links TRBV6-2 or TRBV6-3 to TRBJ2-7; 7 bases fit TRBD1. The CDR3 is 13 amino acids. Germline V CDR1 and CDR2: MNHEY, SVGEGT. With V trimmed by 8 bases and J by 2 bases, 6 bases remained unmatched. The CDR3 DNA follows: TGTGCCAGCGGTCCTGGGACAGCCTACGAGCAGTACTTC. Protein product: CASGPGTAYEQYF.

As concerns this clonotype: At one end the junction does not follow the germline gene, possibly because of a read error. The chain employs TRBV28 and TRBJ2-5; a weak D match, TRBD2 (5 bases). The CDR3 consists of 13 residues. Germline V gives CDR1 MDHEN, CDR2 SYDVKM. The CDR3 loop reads CASSFRAGEGEDF. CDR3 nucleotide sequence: TGTGCCAGCAGTTTTAGGGCCGGAGAGGGCGAAGACTTC.

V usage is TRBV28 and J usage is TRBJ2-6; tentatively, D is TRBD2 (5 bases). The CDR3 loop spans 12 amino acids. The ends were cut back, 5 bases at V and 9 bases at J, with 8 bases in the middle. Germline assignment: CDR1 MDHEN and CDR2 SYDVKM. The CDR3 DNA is TGTGCCAGCAGTATAGCGATCAACGTCCTGACTTTC. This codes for CASSIAINVLTF.

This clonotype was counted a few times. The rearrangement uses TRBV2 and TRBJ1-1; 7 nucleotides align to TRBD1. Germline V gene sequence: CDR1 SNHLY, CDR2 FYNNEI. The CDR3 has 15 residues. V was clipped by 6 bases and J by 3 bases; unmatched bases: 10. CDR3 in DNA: TGTGCCAGCAGGGTCTCGTGGCAGGGGGACACTGAAGCTTTCTTT. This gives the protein CASRVSWQGDTEAFF.

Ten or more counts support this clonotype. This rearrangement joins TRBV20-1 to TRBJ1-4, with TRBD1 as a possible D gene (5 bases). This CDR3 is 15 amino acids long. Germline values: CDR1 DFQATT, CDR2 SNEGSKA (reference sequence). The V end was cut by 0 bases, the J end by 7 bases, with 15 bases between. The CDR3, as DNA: TGCAGTGCTAGAGATTTTGAGGGGAGGGGTGAAAAACTGTTTTTT. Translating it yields CSARDFEGRGEKLFF.